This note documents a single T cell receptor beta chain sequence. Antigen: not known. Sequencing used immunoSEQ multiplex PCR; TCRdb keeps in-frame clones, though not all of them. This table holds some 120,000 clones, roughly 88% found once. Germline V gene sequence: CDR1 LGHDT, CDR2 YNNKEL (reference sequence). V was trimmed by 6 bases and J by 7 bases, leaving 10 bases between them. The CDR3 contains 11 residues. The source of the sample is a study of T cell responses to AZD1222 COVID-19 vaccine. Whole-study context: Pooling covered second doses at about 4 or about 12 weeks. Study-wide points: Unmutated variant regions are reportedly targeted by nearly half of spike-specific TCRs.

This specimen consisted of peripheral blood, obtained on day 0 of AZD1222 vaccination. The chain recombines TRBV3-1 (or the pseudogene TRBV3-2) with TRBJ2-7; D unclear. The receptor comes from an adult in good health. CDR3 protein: CASSHTAEQYF. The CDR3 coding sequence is TGTGCCAGCAGTCACACGGCTGAGCAGTACTTC.